Each of the 5 T cell receptor beta chains below was sequenced from the same sample in a study of identical twins. TCRdb analysed the 5' RACE reads with MiXCR anew, one entry per CDR3 protein. The table lists roughly 770,000 distinct CDR3 sequences, approximately 18% of them singletons. These same records also appear under a second study, on T cells expressing NK-cell markers.

The sample consisted of PBMCs. The receptors come from a woman between 18 and 29 years old in good health.

This clonotype was recorded many times. V usage is TRBV6-2 or TRBV6-3 and J usage is TRBJ2-3; no firm D call. The CDR3 totals 11 residues. Per germline, CDR1 MNHEY and CDR2 SVGEGT. V gave up 2 bases and J gave up 5 bases, with 2 bases separating them. Here the CDR3 reads CASSYGDTQYF. As DNA, the CDR3 is TGTGCCAGCAGTTACGGAGATACGCAGTATTTT.

CDR3 nucleotides: TGTGCCAGCAGCCATACTCGGCGGGGGGACTACAATGAGCAGTTCTTC. Residues: CASSHTRRGDYNEQFF. The V and J genes are TRBV5-6 and TRBJ2-1, with 8 bases aligning to TRBD2. Germline V lookup: CDR1 SGHDT, CDR2 YYEEEE. V shed 4 bases and J 3 bases; nucleotides not matched to a gene: 9. This CDR3 is 16 amino acids long.

This clonotype was counted between two and nine times. This sequence joins TRBV6-2 or TRBV6-3 and TRBJ1-2; 11 bases are a match to TRBD1. Looked up from germline, CDR1 is MNHEY and CDR2 is SVGEGT. This CDR3 contains 13 residues. V was pared by 6 bases and J by 6 bases, with 3 bases of the junction left unmatched. The CDR3 DNA sequence: TGTGCCAGCAGGACGGACAGGGGGCATGGCTACACCTTC. This sequence encodes CASRTDRGHGYTF.

This clonotype was picked up a small number of times. The rearrangement links TRBV6-1 to TRBJ2-7; a weak D match, TRBD1 (5 bases). The germline V gene encodes CDR1 MNHNS and CDR2 SASEGT. This CDR3 comprises 12 residues. V lost 8 bases and J lost 4, with 12 bases in between. Here the CDR3 reads CASGDRPYEQYF. The CDR3 DNA sequence: TGTGCCAGCGGAGACAGACCTTACGAGCAGTACTTC.

The chain has TRBV12-3 or TRBV12-4 and TRBJ2-3, with D tentatively TRBD1 or TRBD2 (6 bases each). Trimming shortened V by 5 bases and J by 1 base, and 10 bases separated the two germline ends. There are 14 residues in the CDR3. CDR3 in amino acids: CASSQRGRTDTQYF. CDR3 coding DNA: TGTGCCAGCAGTCAACGGGGGCGCACAGATACGCAGTATTTT.